This T cell receptor beta chain was sequenced during a study of T cells expressing NK-cell markers. Per germline, CDR1 ENHRY and CDR2 SYGVKD. The CDR3 is 16 amino acids. One entry per CDR3 protein, without DNA, is what TCRdb gives after re-calling the 5' RACE reads. This table lists about 380,000 distinct CDR3 sequences. J is TRBJ2-3 and V is TRBV10-3; lacking DNA, the TRBD2 call made by TCRdb goes unchecked. This sequence originates from a man aged 18-70 years in good health. The specimen was blood T cells: a sorted CD56 or NKG2C T cell subset, CD4+ or CD8+ T cells, or bulk PBMC T cells (not recorded which). CDR3 sequence reads: CAIKPTSGGVTDTQYF.